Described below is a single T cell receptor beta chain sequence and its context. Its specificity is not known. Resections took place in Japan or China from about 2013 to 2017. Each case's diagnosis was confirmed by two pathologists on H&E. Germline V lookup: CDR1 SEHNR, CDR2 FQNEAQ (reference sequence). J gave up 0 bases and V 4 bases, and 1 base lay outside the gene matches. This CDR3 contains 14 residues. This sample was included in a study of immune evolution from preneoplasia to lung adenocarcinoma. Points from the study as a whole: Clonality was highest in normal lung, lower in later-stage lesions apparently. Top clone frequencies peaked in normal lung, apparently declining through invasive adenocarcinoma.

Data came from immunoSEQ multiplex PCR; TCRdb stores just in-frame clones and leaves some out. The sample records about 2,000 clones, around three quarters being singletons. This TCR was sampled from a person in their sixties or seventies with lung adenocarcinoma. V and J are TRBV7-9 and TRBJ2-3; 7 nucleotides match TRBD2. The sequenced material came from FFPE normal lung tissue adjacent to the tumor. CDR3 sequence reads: CASSSSGSTDTQYF. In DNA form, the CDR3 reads TGTGCCAGCAGCTCTAGCGGAAGCACAGATACGCAGTATTTT.